This T cell receptor beta chain emerged from a study of cytotoxic CD8 clonotypes in ibrutinib-treated CLL. Germline CDR1 and CDR2: MDHEN and SYDVKM. V lost 3 bases to trimming and J lost 6 bases, with 9 bases between them. CDR3 length equals 12 residues. The table came from immunoSEQ multiplex PCR; TCRdb's copy has only in-frame clones and leaves some out. Altogether over 100,000 clones are present, 80% to 90% being singletons, with the ten largest covering roughly 1.9%. The specimen was PBMCs, collected after 24 months of ibrutinib treatment. This receptor was obtained from a human donor with chronic lymphocytic leukemia. The chain recombines TRBV28 with TRBJ2-7; D possibly corresponds to TRBD2 (6 bases). CDR3 amino acids: CASSLAGTEQYF. DNA of the CDR3: TGTGCCAGCAGTTTGGCGGGGACCGAGCAGTACTTC.